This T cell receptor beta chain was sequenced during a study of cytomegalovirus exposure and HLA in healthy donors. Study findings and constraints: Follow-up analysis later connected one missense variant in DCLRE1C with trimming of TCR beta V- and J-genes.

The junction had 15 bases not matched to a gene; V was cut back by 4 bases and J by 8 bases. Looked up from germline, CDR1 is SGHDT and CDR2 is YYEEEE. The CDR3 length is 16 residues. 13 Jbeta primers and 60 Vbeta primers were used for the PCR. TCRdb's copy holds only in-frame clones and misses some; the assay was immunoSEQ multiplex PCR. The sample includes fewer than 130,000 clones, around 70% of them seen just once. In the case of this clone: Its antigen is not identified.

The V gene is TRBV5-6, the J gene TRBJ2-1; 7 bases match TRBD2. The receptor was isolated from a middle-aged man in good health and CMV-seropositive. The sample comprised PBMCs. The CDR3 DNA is TGTGCCAGCAGCCCGCTAGGGGAGGGCCCTCAGGATGAGCAGTTCTTC. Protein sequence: CASSPLGEGPQDEQFF.